Below, 22 T cell receptor beta chains from the same sample are listed, as sequenced in a study of blood T cells in healthy people across ages. A second roughly 6 to 11 cycle PCR used barcoded and J-beta primers. MiXCR, applied by TCRdb to the 5' RACE reads, yields one record per CDR3 protein. The table shows roughly 1.7 million distinct CDR3 sequences, with about 35% occurring only once. Sequencing was carried out using blood. The source is a woman in her twenties or thirties in good health.

This clonotype turned up a few times. The gene calls are TRBV10-3 and TRBJ2-2; weak D call: TRBD2 (5 bases). CDR1 is ENHRY, CDR2 SYGVKD, per germline. Trimming shortened V by 0 bases and J by 4 bases, and 12 bases separated the two germline ends. This CDR3 comprises 16 residues. CDR3 nucleotide sequence: TGTGCCATCAGTGAGTCAGCACGGGATGGCACCGGGGAGCTGTTTTTT. Its protein is CAISESARDGTGELFF.

With respect to this clonotype: A read error may be the cause here, since a much bigger clone is one base away. This chain links TRBV7-2 with TRBJ2-7, with 14 bases matching TRBD2. The end of the DNA is better explained by TRBJ2-5, so the J call may be wrong. Germline V CDR1 and CDR2: SGHTA, FQGNSA. This CDR3 comprises 19 residues. CDR3 DNA sequence: TGTACCAGCAGTTACACCTCGGGACTAGCGGGAGTAAGTTGGAAGACCCAGTACTTC. This sequence encodes CTSSYTSGLAGVSWKTQYF.

Ten or more counts support this clonotype. The chain carries TRBV3-1 and TRBJ2-6; no clear D. V shed 5 bases and J shed 0 bases, with 11 bases lying between them. CDR3 length: 16 amino acids. Looked up from germline, CDR1 is LGHDT and CDR2 is YNNKEL (reference sequence). The CDR3 sequence: CASSFLPSSGANVLTF. The DNA of the CDR3 is TGTGCCAGCAGCTTCCTTCCCAGCTCTGGGGCCAACGTCCTGACTTTC.

The rearrangement joins TRBV9 to TRBJ2-3, with a weak D call TRBD2 (5 bases). The V gene's germline CDR1 is SGDLS and CDR2 YYNGEE. Between the trimmed V and J ends, which lost 3 bases and 1 base, there was a span of 15 bases. The CDR3 runs to 16 residues. The CDR3 spells CASSARSGTGTDTQYF. The CDR3 region has the DNA TGTGCCAGCAGCGCCCGAAGCGGAACAGGCACAGATACGCAGTATTTT. Full variable domain (missing parts from reference TRBV9 and TRBJ2-3): DSGVTQTPKHLITATGQRVTLRCSPRSGDLSVYWYQQSLDQGLQFLIQYYNGEERAKGNILERFSAQQFPDLHSELNLSSLELGDSALYFCASSARSGTGTDTQYFGPGTRLTVL.

The chain combines TRBV7-3 with TRBJ2-1, with D maybe TRBD1 (6 bases). Germline loops: CDR1 SGHTA, CDR2 FQGTGA. V dropped 6 bases and J dropped 7 bases, with 22 bases sitting between them. CDR3 length: 16 amino acids. Here the CDR3 DNA reads TGTGCCAGCAGGTTCTCACCAACGGGTAGGGGGAATGAGCAGTTCTTC. Its protein product is CASRFSPTGRGNEQFF.

V usage is TRBV3-1 and J usage is TRBJ1-4; 7 positions agree with TRBD1. Per the germline V gene, CDR1 is LGHDT and CDR2 is YNNKEL (reference sequence). V was clipped by 7 bases and J by 7 bases; unmatched bases: 9. The CDR3 spans 14 residues. The DNA for the CDR3 is TGTGCCAGCACCTCACAGGGGACGAGTGAAAAACTGTTTTTT. This encodes CASTSQGTSEKLFF.

This chain connects TRBV20-1 to TRBJ1-5; possible D gene TRBD1, 6 bases. The germline V gene has CDR1 DFQATT and CDR2 SNEGSKA (reference sequence). The CDR3 spans 17 residues. Trimming took off 6 bases at V and 0 bases at J, with 21 bases between the two ends. The CDR3 DNA is TGCAGTGCCACACCCCGGGACAAATCATATAGCAATCAGCCCCAGCATTTT. As protein: CSATPRDKSYSNQPQHF.

A single count supports this clonotype. The gene calls are TRBV4-1 and TRBJ2-2; D tentatively fits TRBD1 or TRBD2 (6 bases each). The CDR3 runs to 16 residues. Looked up from germline, CDR1 is MGHRA and CDR2 is YSYEKL. V lost 4 bases, J lost 8 bases, and 20 bases lay in between. The CDR3 is CASSPGRPRGEGELFF. The CDR3, as DNA: TGCGCCAGCAGCCCGGGACGCCCGAGGGGGGAGGGGGAGCTGTTTTTT.

The rearrangement uses TRBV28 and TRBJ1-1; D gene ambiguous. V was trimmed by 8 bases and J by 4 bases, leaving 8 bases between them. Germline V gene lookup returns CDR1 MDHEN and CDR2 SYDVKM. The CDR3 is 11 residues long. The CDR3 DNA follows: TGTGCCAGCCTGACGAGCACTGAAGCTTTCTTT. Translation: CASLTSTEAFF.

The V gene is TRBV12-3 or TRBV12-4, the J gene TRBJ2-1; no clear D. The assigned J gene may be wrong: the sequence end matches TRBJ2-7 better. This CDR3 is built from 14 residues. CDR3 DNA: TGTGCCAGCAGTTTACCGGGCACCTACAATGAGCAGTACTTC. It codes for CASSLPGTYNEQYF.

DNA of the CDR3: TGCGCCAGCAAAAAGGAGGGGACCGAAGCTTTCTTT. It yields the protein CASKKEGTEAFF. This rearrangement joins TRBV5-1 to TRBJ1-1; maybe TRBD1 (5 bases). Looked up from germline, CDR1 is SGHRS and CDR2 is YFSETQ. V was trimmed by 6 bases and J by 8 bases, leaving 14 bases between them. This CDR3 has 12 amino acids. Drawing the rest from reference TRBV5-1 and TRBJ1-1, the complete variable domain is KAGVTQTPRYLIKTRGQQVTLSCSPISGHRSVSWYQQTPGQGLQFLFEYFSETQRNKGNFPGRFSGRQFSNSRSEMNVSTLELGDSALYLCASKKEGTEAFFGQGTRLTVV.

This clonotype was picked up a small number of times. V is TRBV20-1 and J is TRBJ2-3, with 9 bases aligning to TRBD2. Germline assignment: CDR1 DFQATT and CDR2 SNEGSKA (reference sequence). The ends lost 0 bases at V and 1 base at J; junction bases unmatched: 14. The CDR3 has 19 residues. The chain's CDR3 is CSARDDVAGVVLGTDTQYF. The CDR3 nucleotides read TGCAGTGCTAGAGATGATGTAGCGGGAGTCGTATTGGGCACAGATACGCAGTATTTT.

This clonotype appeared a few times. This chain links TRBV12-3 or TRBV12-4 with TRBJ1-2, with 7 bases that match TRBD1. This CDR3 has 14 amino acids. Trimming cost V 5 bases and J 3 bases; bases outside gene matches: 6. CDR3 bases: TGTGCCAGCAGTACCCTACAGGGGTACTATGGCTACACCTTC. Encoded protein: CASSTLQGYYGYTF.

This chain joins TRBV27 and TRBJ2-5, with 8 bases fitting TRBD1. The J call may be in error: the DNA end matches TRBJ2-7 better. The CDR3 is 13 amino acids. Germline lookup yields CDR1 MNHEY and CDR2 SMNVEV (reference sequence). The CDR3 DNA is TGTGCCAGCAGTCCCCATGGACAGGGCGAGCAGTACTTC. Its protein product is CASSPHGQGEQYF.

The sample holds a few counts of this clonotype. This rearrangement joins TRBV29-1 to TRBJ1-5; the D gene is possibly TRBD1 (6 bases). The CDR3 extends over 13 amino acids. The germline V and J ends were trimmed by 6 bases and 0 bases, with 9 bases remaining between them. The germline CDR1 and CDR2 sequences are SQVTM and ANQGSEA. As DNA, the CDR3 is TGCAGCGTGGGGGACAATAGCAATCAGCCCCAGCATTTT. As protein: CSVGDNSNQPQHF.

The genes are TRBV6-1 and TRBJ2-1, with D hard to call. Germline lookup yields CDR1 MNHNS and CDR2 SASEGT. V was pared by 6 bases and J by 1 base, with 10 bases between. The CDR3 is 14 amino acids. The CDR3 region is CASRDWDSYNEQFF. CDR3 nucleotides: TGTGCCAGCAGGGATTGGGATTCCTACAATGAGCAGTTCTTC.

As regards this clonotype: One end of the junction is discordant with germline, which a read error may explain. This sequence joins TRBV7-9 and TRBJ2-5, with TRBD2 matching 8 bases. The germline V gene encodes CDR1 SEHNR and CDR2 FQNEAQ (reference sequence). This CDR3 spans 16 amino acids. Written as DNA, the CDR3 is TGTGCCAGCAACTTAGGGTTGCGGGGGGCCACTGAGACCCAGTACTTC. It translates to CASNLGLRGATETQYF.

This clonotype was seen ten or more times. The chain recombines TRBV4-1 with TRBJ2-7; D gene uncertain. The V gene's germline CDR1 is MGHRA and CDR2 YSYEKL. V lost 1 base, J lost 7 bases, and 14 bases lay in between. The CDR3 totals 14 residues. This chain's CDR3 is CASSQGVSFREQYF. CDR3 nucleotides: TGCGCCAGCAGCCAAGGGGTCAGTTTCCGAGAGCAGTACTTC.

The rearrangement joins TRBV2 to TRBJ2-5; D tentatively reads TRBD1 or TRBD2 (7 bases each). The V end was cut by 6 bases, the J end by 11 bases, with 22 bases between. The CDR3 is 14 residues long. CDR1 is SNHLY, CDR2 FYNNEI, per germline. CDR3 in amino acids: CASRKQGLQAGQYF. As DNA, the CDR3 is TGTGCCAGCAGGAAACAGGGGCTCCAAGCGGGGCAGTACTTC.

This clonotype occurred a few times. One end of the junction is discordant with germline, which a read error may explain. This chain joins TRBV4-1 and TRBJ2-1, with TRBD1 matching 9 bases. Germline V gives CDR1 MGHRA, CDR2 YSYEKL. The CDR3 has 16 residues. The CDR3 nucleotides are TGCGCCCGCAGCCAGGGGACAGGGAAGTCCTACAATGAGCAGTTCTTC. Residues: CARSQGTGKSYNEQFF.

J is TRBJ2-1 and V is TRBV9; maybe TRBD1 (6 bases). The CDR3 is 14 amino acids. Germline V lookup: CDR1 SGDLS, CDR2 YYNGEE. With 1 base removed from V and 7 bases from J, the gap between germline ends came to 12 bases. The CDR3 coding sequence is TGTGCCAGCAGCGTACAGCAGGGGTATAATGAGCAGTTCTTC. Translated, it gives CASSVQQGYNEQFF.

The chain has TRBV29-1 and TRBJ2-7, with D tentatively TRBD1 (5 bases). The CDR3 has 13 residues. The germline V and J ends were trimmed by 4 bases and 5 bases, with 15 bases remaining between them. From germline, CDR1 is SQVTM and CDR2 ANQGSEA. The CDR3 nucleotides read TGCAGCGTTGCTATCCAGGGTCTCCACGAGCAGTACTTC. It encodes CSVAIQGLHEQYF.